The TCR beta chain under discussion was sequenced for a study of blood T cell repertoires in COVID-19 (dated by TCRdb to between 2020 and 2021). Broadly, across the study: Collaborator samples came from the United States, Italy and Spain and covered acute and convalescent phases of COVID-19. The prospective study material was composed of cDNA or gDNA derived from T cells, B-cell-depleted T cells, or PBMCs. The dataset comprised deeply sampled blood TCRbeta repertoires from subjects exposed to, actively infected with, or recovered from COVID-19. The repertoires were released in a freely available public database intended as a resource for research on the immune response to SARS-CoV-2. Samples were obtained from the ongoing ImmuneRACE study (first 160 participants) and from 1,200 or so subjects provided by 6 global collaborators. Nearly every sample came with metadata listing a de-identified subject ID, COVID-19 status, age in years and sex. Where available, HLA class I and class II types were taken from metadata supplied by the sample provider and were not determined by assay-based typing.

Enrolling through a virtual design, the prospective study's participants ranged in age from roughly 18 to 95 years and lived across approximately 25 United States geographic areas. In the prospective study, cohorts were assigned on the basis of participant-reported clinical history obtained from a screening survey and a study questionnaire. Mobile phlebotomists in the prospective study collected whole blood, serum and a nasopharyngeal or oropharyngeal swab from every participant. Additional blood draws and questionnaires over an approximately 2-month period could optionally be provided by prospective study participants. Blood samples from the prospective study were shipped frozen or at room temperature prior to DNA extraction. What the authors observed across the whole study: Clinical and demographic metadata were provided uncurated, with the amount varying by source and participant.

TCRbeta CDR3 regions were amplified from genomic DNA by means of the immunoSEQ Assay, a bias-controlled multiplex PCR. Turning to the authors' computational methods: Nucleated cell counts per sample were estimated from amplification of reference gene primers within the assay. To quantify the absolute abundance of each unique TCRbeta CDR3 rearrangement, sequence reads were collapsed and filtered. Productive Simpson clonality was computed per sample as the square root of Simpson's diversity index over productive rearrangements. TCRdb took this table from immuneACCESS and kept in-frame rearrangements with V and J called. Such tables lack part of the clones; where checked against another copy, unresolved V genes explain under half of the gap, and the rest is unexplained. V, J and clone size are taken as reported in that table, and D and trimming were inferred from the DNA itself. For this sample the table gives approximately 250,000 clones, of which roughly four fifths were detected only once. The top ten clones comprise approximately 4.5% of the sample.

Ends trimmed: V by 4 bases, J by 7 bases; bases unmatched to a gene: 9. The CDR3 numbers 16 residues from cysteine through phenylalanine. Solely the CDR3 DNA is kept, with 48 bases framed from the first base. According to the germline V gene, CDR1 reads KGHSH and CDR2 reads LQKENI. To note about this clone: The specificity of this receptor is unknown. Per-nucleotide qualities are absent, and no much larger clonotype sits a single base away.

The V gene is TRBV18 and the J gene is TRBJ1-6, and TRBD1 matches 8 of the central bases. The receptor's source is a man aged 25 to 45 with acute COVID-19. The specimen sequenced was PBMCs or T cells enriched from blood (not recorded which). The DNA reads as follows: TGTGCCAGCTCACTGAACCGGGACAGGCAAAATTCACCCCTCCACTTT. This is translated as CASSLNRDRQNSPLHF. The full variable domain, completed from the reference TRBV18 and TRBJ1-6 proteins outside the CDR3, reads NAGVMQNPRHLVRRRGQEARLRCSPMKGHSHVYWYRQLPEEGLKFMVYLQKENIIDESGMPKERFSAEFPKEGPSILRIQQVVRGDSAAYFCASSLNRDRQNSPLHFGNGTRLTVT.